Sequencing of this T cell receptor beta chain was carried out in a study of T cell responses to AZD1222 COVID-19 vaccine. The ends were cut back, 2 bases at V and 1 base at J, with 9 bases in the middle. This CDR3 contains 14 residues. Germline V CDR1 and CDR2: SGHNT, YYREEE (reference sequence). Measured with immunoSEQ multiplex PCR; TCRdb has only the in-frame clones, and not every one. The sample has some 150,000 clones; around four fifths are singletons. This TCR was recovered from an adult in good health. The starting material was peripheral blood, obtained on day 0 of MenACWY control vaccination. This chain connects TRBV5-4 to TRBJ1-1, with D unclear. CDR3 sequence (DNA): TGTGCCAGCAGCTTCAGAGATTCGAACACTGAAGCTTTCTTT. As protein: CASSFRDSNTEAFF.